This TCR beta chain was sequenced for a study of blood T cell repertoires in COVID-19. Across the whole study: COVID-19 samples from acute and convalescent phases originated in the United States, Italy and Spain. Sample material is recorded as cDNA or gDNA derived from T cells, B-cell-depleted T cells, or PBMCs.

Assay used: immunoSEQ multiplex PCR; TCRdb lists only in-frame clones, some missing. The sample has some 31,000 clones; around 73% are singletons. There are 14 residues in the CDR3. The germline gives CDR1 SGHRS, CDR2 YFSETQ. Trimming left V 6 bases short and J 0 bases short, with 12 bases between. The sample taken for sequencing was peripheral blood. The sequence derives from a woman aged 60 to 75 with acute or convalescent COVID-19. This sequence joins TRBV5-1 and TRBJ1-1; maybe TRBD1 (6 bases). The CDR3 loop is CASTSGAMNTEAFF. The CDR3 DNA follows: TGCGCCAGCACTTCAGGGGCCATGAACACTGAAGCTTTCTTT.